Below, 3 T cell receptor beta chains from the same sample are listed, as sequenced in a study of Ad26.COV2.S vaccination and SARS-CoV-2 variants. Indicated treatment: approximately 18 received Ad26.COV2.S at low or high dose, single or two shots; about 5 received placebo; per-sample allocation not given. The samples date from day 63 after the first vaccine or placebo injection. Some clones are missing from TCRdb's copy, which holds only in-frame ones; the method was immunoSEQ multiplex PCR. The profile shows 440,000 or so clones, 90% of them singletons. The sequencing used peripheral blood, collected in a trial of Ad26.COV2.S vaccine versus placebo. All receptors derive from a person between 18 and 59 years old who received the Ad26.COV2.S COVID-19 vaccine or a placebo.

V usage is TRBV10-3 and J usage is TRBJ2-7, with a tentative D call TRBD2 (5 bases). The CDR3 totals 14 residues. Per germline, CDR1 ENHRY and CDR2 SYGVKD. V was clipped by 6 bases and J by 0 bases, with 12 bases between them. Here the CDR3 DNA reads TGTGCCATCAGGCGGAGGACCTCCTCCTACGAGCAGTACTTC. Amino acids: CAIRRRTSSYEQYF.

The rearrangement joins TRBV5-1 to TRBJ2-3; 8 bases align to TRBD1. The CDR3 extends over 15 amino acids. With 3 bases clipped from V and 5 bases from J, the junction kept 8 bases outside the gene matches. Per the germline V gene, CDR1 is SGHRS and CDR2 is YFSETQ. The CDR3 here is CASSSGGTGQDTQYF. CDR3 sequence (DNA): TGCGCCAGCAGCTCAGGAGGGACAGGTCAAGATACGCAGTATTTT.

The J gene is TRBJ2-3, the V gene TRBV27; 8 nucleotides agree with TRBD1. The germline gives CDR1 MNHEY, CDR2 SMNVEV (reference sequence). The CDR3 extends over 16 amino acids. With 9 bases clipped from V and 0 bases from J, the junction kept 11 bases outside the gene matches. CDR3 sequence (DNA): TGTGCCAGTAAATTAGGGGGACAGGCTAGCACAGATACGCAGTATTTT. It yields the protein CASKLGGQASTDTQYF.